The 22 T cell receptor beta chains below were found in one sample sequenced in a study of beta chain features in type 1 diabetes. Study-wide findings and caveats: Type 1 diabetes patients showed a moderate but significant shortening of TCRB CDR3s in all four CD4+ subsets.

The entirety of the isolated RNA underwent reverse transcription, so expressed TCRB transcripts were sequenced. Only in-frame clones appear in the TCRdb table, and some are missing; sequencing was by immunoSEQ multiplex PCR. The profile shows roughly 350,000 clones, over 8.5% of them singletons. These TCRs' antigens remain unknown. The sequenced sample consisted of central memory CD4+ T cells from blood. Receptors were obtained from a man aged 25 to 45 with type 1 diabetes.

Concerning this clone: Distinct nucleotide sequences in the sample also encode this CDR3. V usage is TRBV10-1 and J usage is TRBJ2-3; D may be TRBD2 (5 bases). Germline V lookup: CDR1 WNHNN, CDR2 SYGVQD (reference sequence). This CDR3 has 13 residues. V was trimmed by 8 bases and J by 6 bases, leaving 15 bases between them. The CDR3 here is CASSGLLGDTQYF. The CDR3 DNA reads as TGCGCCAGCTCAGGACTCCTTGGGGATACGCAGTATTTT.

This clone was recorded a few times. The rearrangement uses TRBV5-1 and TRBJ1-2, with TRBD1 matching over 7 bases. The CDR3 spans 13 residues. Germline V gene sequence: CDR1 SGHRS, CDR2 YFSETQ. The V segment lost 4 bases and the J segment 2 bases; nucleotides outside the gene matches: 2. As DNA, the CDR3 is TGCGCCAGCAGCCCAGGGGGAAACTATGGCTACACCTTC. This encodes CASSPGGNYGYTF. The full variable domain, its missing parts supplied by reference TRBV5-1 and TRBJ1-2, is KAGVTQTPRYLIKTRGQQVTLSCSPISGHRSVSWYQQTPGQGLQFLFEYFSETQRNKGNFPGRFSGRQFSNSRSEMNVSTLELGDSALYLCASSPGGNYGYTFGSGTRLTVV.

This clone was seen repeatedly, ten times or more. The chain carries TRBV6-1 and TRBJ2-7; D remains ambiguous. V lost 2 bases, J lost 4 bases, and 9 bases lay in between. The CDR3 loop spans 13 amino acids. Germline CDR1 reads MNHNS; CDR2 reads SASEGT. The chain's CDR3 is CASSEKVRYEQYF. CDR3 DNA sequence: TGTGCCAGCAGTGAAAAGGTCCGTTACGAGCAGTACTTC.

The V and J genes are TRBV5-1 and TRBJ2-7, with no clear D. Trimming removed 5 bases at V and 12 bases at J, with 24 bases between. The CDR3 contains 14 residues. CDR1 and CDR2 from the germline V gene are SGHRS and YFSETQ. The CDR3 region is CASRLTGPTLTWYF. In nucleotides, the CDR3 is TGCGCCAGCAGGTTGACCGGGCCAACCCTGACGTGGTACTTC.

This chain joins TRBV6-6 and TRBJ2-1; the D gene is possibly TRBD1 (5 bases). V was pared by 6 bases and J by 7 bases, with 16 bases between. The CDR3 is 14 residues long. The V gene's germline CDR1 is MNHNY and CDR2 SVGAGI (reference sequence). CDR3 in amino acids: CASSIDSNWNEQFF. The CDR3 bases are TGTGCCAGCAGCATAGACAGTAATTGGAATGAGCAGTTCTTC.

The chain combines TRBV11-2 with TRBJ2-7; the match to TRBD1 covers 8 bases. Trimming took 1 base from V and 3 from J; bases not matched to a gene: 2. CDR1 and CDR2 from the germline V gene are SGHAT and FQNNGV. This CDR3 has 14 amino acids. CDR3 sequence: CASSLGTGNYEQYF. CDR3 DNA: TGTGCCAGCAGCTTAGGGACAGGGAACTACGAGCAGTACTTC.

V usage is TRBV7-2 and J usage is TRBJ2-7; unclear D gene. CDR3 size: 11 residues. From germline, CDR1 is SGHTA and CDR2 FQGNSA. V lost 0 bases and J 9 bases, leaving 6 bases between the germline ends. The DNA of the CDR3 is TGTGCCAGCAGCTTAGCCTCAGTGCAGTACTTC. Translation: CASSLASVQYF.

The chain uses TRBV6-6 and TRBJ2-5; perhaps TRBD2 as D (7 bases). Trimming took off 4 bases at V and 5 bases at J, with 11 bases between the two ends. The CDR3 extends over 13 amino acids. Germline CDR1 and CDR2: MNHNY and SVGAGI (reference sequence). As DNA, the CDR3 is TGTGCCAGCAGTTTAGGGGGGGTCGAGACCCAGTACTTC. It is translated as CASSLGGVETQYF.

This clone showed up just a few times. This chain links TRBV6-1 with TRBJ2-5; 8 nucleotides align to TRBD1. Germline V lookup: CDR1 MNHNS, CDR2 SASEGT. The CDR3 consists of 15 residues. V trimming: 7 bases; J trimming: 2 bases; junction bases outside the gene matches: 9. CDR3 bases: TGTGCCAGCACCCGGGACAGGAGGGGACAAGAGACCCAGTACTTC. This gives the protein CASTRDRRGQETQYF.

The table lists this clone with a few counts. This sample includes further DNA sequences coding for the same CDR3. J is TRBJ1-1 and V is TRBV5-6; no clear D. CDR1 and CDR2 (germline): SGHDT, YYEEEE. Between the trimmed V and J ends, which lost 4 bases and 7 bases, there was a span of 8 bases. The CDR3 length is 11 residues. CDR3 amino acids: CASSHYDEAFF. The CDR3 nucleotides read TGTGCCAGCAGCCACTATGATGAAGCTTTCTTT. Full variable domain (missing parts from reference TRBV5-6 and TRBJ1-1): DAGVTQSPTHLIKTRGQQVTLRCSPKSGHDTVSWYQQALGQGPQFIFQYYEEEERQRGNFPDRFSGHQFPNYSSELNVNALLLGDSALYLCASSHYDEAFFGQGTRLTVV.

This clone was seen a few times. CDR3 bases: TGCAGCGTTGTCGTCGGACAGCAGCAGTTCTTC. Residues: CSVVVGQQQFF. The chain combines TRBV29-1 with TRBJ2-1; D might be TRBD1 (6 bases). The CDR3 has 11 amino acids. The germline V and J ends were trimmed by 4 bases and 11 bases, with 12 bases remaining between them. CDR1 and CDR2 from the germline V gene are SQVTM and ANQGSEA.

This clone was observed a few times. The chain recombines TRBV2 with TRBJ2-2; D gene uncertain. V lost 6 bases, J lost 1 base, and 6 bases lay in between. The CDR3 loop spans 13 amino acids. The germline V gene encodes CDR1 SNHLY and CDR2 FYNNEI. CDR3 sequence: CASRVRNTGELFF. The CDR3 region has the DNA TGTGCCAGCAGAGTCCGGAACACCGGGGAGCTGTTTTTT.

The chain combines TRBV9 with TRBJ2-3, with D unresolved. Germline lookup yields CDR1 SGDLS and CDR2 YYNGEE. This CDR3 region has 11 residues. The V and J ends lost 4 bases and 6 bases respectively, with 6 bases between them. DNA of the CDR3: TGTGCCAGCAGCCTGGATGATACGCAGTATTTT. This sequence encodes CASSLDDTQYF.

The chain carries TRBV7-8 and TRBJ2-2; 9 bases line up with TRBD2. CDR3 size: 17 residues. Germline V gene lookup returns CDR1 SGHVS and CDR2 FQNEAQ. V lost 3 bases and J lost 5; bases outside the gene matches: 10. CDR3 nucleotides: TGTGCCAGCAGCTTCCAATTAGCGGGAGAGCGTACCGGGGAGCTGTTTTTT. Encoded protein: CASSFQLAGERTGELFF. Full variable domain (rest looked up from reference TRBV7-8 and TRBJ2-2): GAGVSQSPRYKVAKRGQDVALRCDPISGHVSLFWYQQALGQGPEFLTYFQNEAQLDKSGLPSDRFFAERPEGSVSTLKIQRTQQEDSAVYLCASSFQLAGERTGELFFGEGSRLTVL.

This clone was detected only a few times. V is TRBV19 and J is TRBJ2-7; weak D call: TRBD1 (6 bases). The CDR3 loop spans 15 amino acids. In germline, CDR1 is LNHDA, CDR2 SQIVND (reference sequence). V was pared by 5 bases and J by 2 bases, with 16 bases between. The CDR3 protein is CASSVGQNLTYEQYF. In DNA, the CDR3 is TGTGCCAGTAGTGTCGGACAGAATTTGACCTACGAGCAGTACTTC. Full variable domain (rest looked up from reference TRBV19 and TRBJ2-7): DGGITQSPKYLFRKEGQNVTLSCEQNLNHDAMYWYRQDPGQGLRLIYYSQIVNDFQKGDIAEGYSVSREKKESFPLTVTSAQKNPTAFYLCASSVGQNLTYEQYFGPGTRLTVT.

About this clone itself: The CDR3 carries no conserved terminal phenylalanine or tryptophan, so it likely arises from a read error. This rearrangement joins TRBV9 to TRBJ1-1, with D possibly TRBD1 on 6 matching bases. V was pared by 1 base and J by 0 bases, with 13 bases between. The germline V gene encodes CDR1 SGDLS and CDR2 YYNGEE. The CDR3 is 16 amino acids. CDR3 in DNA: TGTGCCAGCAGCGTACGGGACAACAGGATGAACACTGAAGCTTTCCTT. It specifies CASSVRDNRMNTEAFL.

Of note for this clone: The junction differs from germline at one of its ends, possibly a read error. This chain joins TRBV7-7 and TRBJ2-7; 8 bases are shared with TRBD2. Germline V gene lookup returns CDR1 SSHAT and CDR2 FNYEAQ (reference sequence). This CDR3 has 15 amino acids. In DNA, the CDR3 is TGTGCTAGCAGCTTATCCAGCGGGGGAACCTACGAGCAGTACTTC. Its protein is CASSLSSGGTYEQYF.

Only a few counts were recorded for this clone. The chain couples TRBV11-2 to TRBJ2-1; tentatively, D is TRBD1 (6 bases). CDR1 and CDR2 from the germline V gene are SGHAT and FQNNGV. V was clipped by 3 bases and J by 7 bases, with 16 bases between them. The CDR3 consists of 15 residues. The CDR3, as DNA: TGTGCCAGCAGCTTGATGAGGGGGTGGGAGAATGAGCAGTTCTTC. This translates into CASSLMRGWENEQFF.

This clone turned up a few times. The DNA is omitted, as the CDR3 cannot be located on it reliably, and the CDR3 follows TCRdb's listing. The chain uses TRBV28 and TRBJ2-7; the table calls TRBD1, which could not be checked here. CDR1 MDHEN and CDR2 SYDVKM come from the germline V gene. Including both end residues, the CDR3 is 15 amino acids long. This chain's CDR3 is CASSSSGQGAHEQYF.

In its sample, this clone was seen a few times. The chain couples TRBV7-2 to TRBJ2-7; 10 nucleotides match TRBD2. Germline V gene data show CDR1 as SGHTA and CDR2 as FQGNSA. The CDR3 is 14 residues long. Trimming at V came to 5 bases and at J to 5 bases, leaving 6 bases not matched to a gene. The CDR3 reads CASSQDLAGDEQYF. Here the CDR3 DNA reads TGTGCCAGCAGCCAAGACCTAGCGGGAGACGAGCAGTACTTC.

This clone was counted at least ten times. The CDR3 sequence is CASSSAQHYEQYF. CDR3 in DNA: TGTGCCAGCAGTTCCGCACAGCACTACGAGCAGTACTTC. The rearrangement links TRBV28 to TRBJ2-7; D not resolved. This CDR3 has 13 amino acids. V was shortened by 4 bases and J by 3 bases, with 10 bases between the two germline ends. Germline V gene lookup returns CDR1 MDHEN and CDR2 SYDVKM.

The chain carries TRBV19 and TRBJ2-3; TRBD1 matches 8 bases. CDR1 is LNHDA and CDR2 is SQIVND in the germline V gene (reference sequence). This CDR3 has 16 amino acids. V lost 5 bases and J lost 4; bases outside the gene matches: 11. CDR3 coding DNA: TGTGCCAGTAGTGTGATCGGGACAGGTTCCCCAGATACGCAGTATTTT. Translating gives CASSVIGTGSPDTQYF.